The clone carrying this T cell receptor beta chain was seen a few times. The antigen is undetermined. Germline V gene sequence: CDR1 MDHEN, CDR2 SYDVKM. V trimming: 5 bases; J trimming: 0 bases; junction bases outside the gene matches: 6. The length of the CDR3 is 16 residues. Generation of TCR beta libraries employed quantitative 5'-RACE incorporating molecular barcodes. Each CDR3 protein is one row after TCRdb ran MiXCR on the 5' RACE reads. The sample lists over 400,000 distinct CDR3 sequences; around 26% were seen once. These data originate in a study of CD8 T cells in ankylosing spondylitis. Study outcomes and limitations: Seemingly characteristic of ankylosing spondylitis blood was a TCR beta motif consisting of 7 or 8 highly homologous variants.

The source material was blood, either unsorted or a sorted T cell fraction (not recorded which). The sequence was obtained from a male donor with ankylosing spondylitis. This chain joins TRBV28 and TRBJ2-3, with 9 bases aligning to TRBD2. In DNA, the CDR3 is TGTGCCAGCAGTGCTCTTCTAGCGGGAAGCACAGATACGCAGTATTTT. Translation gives CASSALLAGSTDTQYF.